This section outlines one T cell receptor (beta chain) sequence together with its context. These data are taken from a study of siplizumab effects on memory and regulatory T cells. The CDR3 contains 14 residues. V lost 2 bases and J 5 bases, leaving 13 bases between the germline ends. From germline, CDR1 is SGHNT and CDR2 YYREEE (reference sequence). Clones were sequenced by immunoSEQ multiplex PCR, and TCRdb holds only the in-frame ones, with some missing. The sample lists 70,000 to 100,000 clones, approximately 97% occurring once. The rearrangement links TRBV5-4 to TRBJ1-1; D is ambiguous. The sequenced sample was naive CD4+ T cells sorted from blood. This clonotype originated in a human donor in good health. DNA of the CDR3: TGTGCCAGCAGCTTAGACCCTACCACAACTGAAGCTTTCTTT. Translating gives CASSLDPTTTEAFF.